The sequence of this T cell receptor beta chain was determined in a study of T cell responses to AZD1222 COVID-19 vaccine. Background on the study: It was second doses at about 4 or about 12 weeks that were pooled.

With 0 bases clipped from V and 6 bases from J, the junction kept 0 bases outside the gene matches. Germline V gene lookup returns CDR1 SGHVS and CDR2 FNYEAQ. This CDR3 is built from 13 residues. A word on this clone: The antigen is unknown.

Broader study findings: White British donors predominated, females outnumbered males, and clonal diversity was possibly underestimated.

Measured with immunoSEQ multiplex PCR; TCRdb has only the in-frame clones, and not every one. The sample lists around 100,000 clones; 88% were seen once. The chain links TRBV7-6 to TRBJ2-3; 7 nucleotides agree with TRBD2. This TCR was sampled from an adult in good health. Source: peripheral blood, taken on day 0 of AZD1222 vaccination. CDR3 sequence reads: CASSLAGGDTQYF. The CDR3 region has the DNA TGTGCCAGCAGCTTAGCGGGGGGGGATACGCAGTATTTT.